This TCR beta chain emerged from a study of T cells in Graves' hyperthyroidism and ophthalmopathy. The CDR3 runs to 13 residues. Germline loops: CDR1 LNHDA, CDR2 SQIVND (reference sequence). Trimming shortened V by 4 bases and J by 5 bases, and 11 bases separated the two germline ends. Regions amplified from RNA transcripts were the TCR beta CDR3 regions. TCR CDR3 regions were first amplified by RT-PCR with HTBI primers. TCRdb re-analysed the multiplex PCR reads in MiXCR, keeping a single row per CDR3 protein. Here the sample spans 480,000 or so distinct CDR3 sequences, about 46% being singletons. This sequence joins TRBV19 and TRBJ2-5; possibly TRBD1 for D (6 bases). This TCR was recovered from an adult woman with Graves' disease, either hyperthyroidism or ophthalmopathy (not recorded which). The sequencing input was peripheral blood or thyroid tissue (not recorded which). CDR3 sequence (DNA): TGTGCCAGTAGTAACACAGGGTGGGAGACCCAGTACTTC. Protein product: CASSNTGWETQYF.